Here is one T cell receptor beta chain with its context. Its antigen remains unidentified. The same CDR3 can be traced to other DNA sequences in this sample. This entry is derived from a study of beta chain features in type 1 diabetes. The whole isolated RNA underwent reverse transcription, so sequencing captured expressed TCRB transcripts. Deep immunoSEQ sequencing covered naive, central memory and regulatory T cell samples. Produced via immunoSEQ multiplex PCR; TCRdb's table is partial and in-frame only. The sample lists hundreds of thousands of clones, about an eighth seen once, with approximately 0.022% in the top ten. Study-wide points: Patients' naive, central memory and Treg TCRB repertoires seemed closer to one another than those of healthy donors. Significant though moderate, a shortening of TCRB CDR3s appeared in all four CD4+ subsets of Type 1 diabetes patients. A potential influence of HLA type upon TCRB rearrangement remained unresolved herein.

The sequence was obtained from a man between 18 and 29 years old with type 1 diabetes. The material sequenced was naive CD4+ T cells from blood.

CDR3 nucleotides: TGTGCCAGCAGCTTAGGGGAGTACAATGAGCAGTTCTTC. Translating it yields CASSLGEYNEQFF. The V gene is TRBV7-9, the J gene TRBJ2-1; tentatively, D is TRBD2 (5 bases). The V end was cut by 1 base, the J end by 4 bases, with 5 bases between. Germline V gives CDR1 SEHNR, CDR2 FQNEAQ (reference sequence). The CDR3 consists of 13 residues.